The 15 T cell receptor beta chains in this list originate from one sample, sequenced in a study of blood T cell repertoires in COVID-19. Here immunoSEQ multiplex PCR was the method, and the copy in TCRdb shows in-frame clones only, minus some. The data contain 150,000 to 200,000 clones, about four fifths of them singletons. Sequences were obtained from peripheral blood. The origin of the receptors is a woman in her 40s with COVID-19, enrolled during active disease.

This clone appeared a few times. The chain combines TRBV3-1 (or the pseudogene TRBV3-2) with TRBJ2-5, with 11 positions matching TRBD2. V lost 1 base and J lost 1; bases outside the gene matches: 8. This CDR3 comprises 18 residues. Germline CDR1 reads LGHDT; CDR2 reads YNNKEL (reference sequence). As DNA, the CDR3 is TGTGCCAGCAGCCAAGTATTGAGACTAGCGGGGCCCCAAGAGACCCAGTACTTC. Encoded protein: CASSQVLRLAGPQETQYF.

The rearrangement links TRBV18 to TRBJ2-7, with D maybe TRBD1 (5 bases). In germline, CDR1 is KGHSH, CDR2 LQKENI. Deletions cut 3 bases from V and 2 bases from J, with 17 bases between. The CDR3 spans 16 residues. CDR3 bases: TGTGCCAGCTCACCCCAGGGTAGTATAAGCACCTACGAGCAGTACTTC. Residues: CASSPQGSISTYEQYF.

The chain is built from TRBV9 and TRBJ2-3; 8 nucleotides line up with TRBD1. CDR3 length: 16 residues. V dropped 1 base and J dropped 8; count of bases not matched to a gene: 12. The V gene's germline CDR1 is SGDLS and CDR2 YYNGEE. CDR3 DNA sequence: TGTGCCAGCAGCGTATCCCAGGGGGCATCCCAGGTTACGCAGTATTTT. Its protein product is CASSVSQGASQVTQYF.

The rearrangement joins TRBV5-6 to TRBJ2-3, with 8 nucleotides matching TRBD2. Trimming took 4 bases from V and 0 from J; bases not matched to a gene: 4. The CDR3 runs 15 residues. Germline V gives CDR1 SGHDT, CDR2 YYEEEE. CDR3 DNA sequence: TGTGCCAGCAGCGAACCTAGCGGGAGCACAGATACGCAGTATTTT. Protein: CASSEPSGSTDTQYF.

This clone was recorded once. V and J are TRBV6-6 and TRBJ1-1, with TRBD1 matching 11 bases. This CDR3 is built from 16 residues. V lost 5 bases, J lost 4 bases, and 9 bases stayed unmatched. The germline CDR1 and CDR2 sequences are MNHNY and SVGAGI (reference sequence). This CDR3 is CASSRGQGARGTEAFF. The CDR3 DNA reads TGTGCCAGCAGTCGAGGACAGGGGGCGCGGGGCACTGAAGCTTTCTTT.

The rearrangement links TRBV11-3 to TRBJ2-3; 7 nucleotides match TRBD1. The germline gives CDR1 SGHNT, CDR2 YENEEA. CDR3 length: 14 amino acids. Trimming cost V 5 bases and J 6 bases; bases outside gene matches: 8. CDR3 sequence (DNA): TGTGCCAGCAGCCCCCGACAGGGTGGGGATACGCAGTATTTT. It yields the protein CASSPRQGGDTQYF.

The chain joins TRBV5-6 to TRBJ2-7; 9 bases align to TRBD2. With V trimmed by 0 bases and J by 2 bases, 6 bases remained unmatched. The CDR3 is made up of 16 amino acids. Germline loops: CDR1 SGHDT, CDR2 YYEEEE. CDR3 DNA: TGTGCCAGCAGCTTGGATGGGACTAGCCGCGCCTACGAGCAGTACTTC. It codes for CASSLDGTSRAYEQYF.

This CDR3 reads CATRDSMNTEAFF. The CDR3, as DNA: TGTGCCACAAGGGACAGCATGAACACTGAAGCTTTCTTT. The V call is TRBV10-3, the J call TRBJ1-1, with 7 bases lining up with TRBD1. There are 13 residues in the CDR3. Germline CDR1 is ENHRY and CDR2 is SYGVKD. The J segment lost 0 bases and the V segment lost 10 bases, leaving 5 bases of the junction unmatched.

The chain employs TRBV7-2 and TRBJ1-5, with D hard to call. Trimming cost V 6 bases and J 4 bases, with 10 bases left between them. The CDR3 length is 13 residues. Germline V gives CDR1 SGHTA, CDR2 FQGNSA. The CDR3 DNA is TGTGCCAGCAGAGATCCGGGAAATCAGCCCCAGCATTTT. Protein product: CASRDPGNQPQHF.

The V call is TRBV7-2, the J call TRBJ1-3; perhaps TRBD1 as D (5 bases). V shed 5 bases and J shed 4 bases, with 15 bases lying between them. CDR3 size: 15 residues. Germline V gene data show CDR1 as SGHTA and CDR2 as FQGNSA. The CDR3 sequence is CASSPGGFWGNTIYF. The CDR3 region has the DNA TGTGCCAGCAGCCCGGGGGGGTTTTGGGGAAACACCATATATTTT.

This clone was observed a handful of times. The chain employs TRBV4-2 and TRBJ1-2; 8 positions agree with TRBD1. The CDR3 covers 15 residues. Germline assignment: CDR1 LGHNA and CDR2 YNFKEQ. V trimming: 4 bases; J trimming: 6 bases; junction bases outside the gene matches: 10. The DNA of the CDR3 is TGTGCCAGCAGCCCATCGGACAGGGAGTTGGATGGCTACACCTTC. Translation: CASSPSDRELDGYTF.

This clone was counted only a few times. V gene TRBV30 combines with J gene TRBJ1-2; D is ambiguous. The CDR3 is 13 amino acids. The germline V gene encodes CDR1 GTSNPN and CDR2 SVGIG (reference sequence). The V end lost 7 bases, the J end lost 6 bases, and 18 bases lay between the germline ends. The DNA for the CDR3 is TGTGCCTCGCCCTCTCCGCGGCAACATGGCTACACCTTC. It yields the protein CASPSPRQHGYTF.

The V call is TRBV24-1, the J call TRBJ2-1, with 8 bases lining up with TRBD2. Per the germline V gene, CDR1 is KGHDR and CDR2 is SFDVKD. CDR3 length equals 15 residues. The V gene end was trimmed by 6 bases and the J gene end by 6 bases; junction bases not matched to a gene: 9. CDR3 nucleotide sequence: TGTGCCACCAGTCGTTCGGCGGGAGGATTCAATGAGCAGTTCTTC. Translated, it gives CATSRSAGGFNEQFF.

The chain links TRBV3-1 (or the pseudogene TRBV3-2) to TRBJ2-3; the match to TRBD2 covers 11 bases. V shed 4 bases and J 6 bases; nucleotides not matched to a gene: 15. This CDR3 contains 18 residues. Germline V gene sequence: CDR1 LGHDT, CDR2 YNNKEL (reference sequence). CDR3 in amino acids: CASSPLLLAGEASDTQYF. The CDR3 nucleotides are TGTGCCAGCAGCCCTTTACTACTAGCGGGAGAGGCTAGTGATACGCAGTATTTT.

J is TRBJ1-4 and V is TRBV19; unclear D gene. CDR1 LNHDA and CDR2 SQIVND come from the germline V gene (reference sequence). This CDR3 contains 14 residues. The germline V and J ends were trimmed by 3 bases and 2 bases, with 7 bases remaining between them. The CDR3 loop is CASSITATNEKLFF. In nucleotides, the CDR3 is TGTGCCAGTAGTATTACAGCCACTAATGAAAAACTGTTTTTT. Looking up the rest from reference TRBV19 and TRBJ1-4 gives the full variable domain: DGGITQSPKYLFRKEGQNVTLSCEQNLNHDAMYWYRQDPGQGLRLIYYSQIVNDFQKGDIAEGYSVSREKKESFPLTVTSAQKNPTAFYLCASSITATNEKLFFGSGTQLSVL.